The sample holds one count of the clone carrying this T cell receptor beta chain. These data are taken from a study of blood T cells in healthy people across ages. Using a J-beta primer mix together with a sample-barcoded 5' primer, a second PCR was run for roughly 7 to 12 cycles. TCRdb itself ran the 5' RACE reads through MiXCR, one entry per CDR3 protein. The data show about 510,000 distinct CDR3 sequences, about 27% seen once. The CDR3 totals 16 residues. Per germline, CDR1 SEHNR and CDR2 FQNEAQ (reference sequence). V was trimmed by 6 bases and J by 2 bases, leaving 19 bases between them. The same specimen was also included in a second study, on T cells of mothers and their children.

The material sequenced was blood. The source of this sequence is a boy between 2 and 10 years old in good health. The gene calls are TRBV7-9 and TRBJ2-5, with D perhaps assigned TRBD1 or TRBD2 (6 bases each). The CDR3 is CASSPTFGGRQETQYF. The CDR3, as DNA: TGTGCCAGCAGTCCGACGTTTGGGGGGCGACAAGAGACCCAGTACTTC. Using reference TRBV7-9 and TRBJ2-5 for the parts outside the CDR3, the full variable domain is DTGVSQNPRHKITKRGQNVTFRCDPISEHNRLYWYRQTLGQGPEFLTYFQNEAQLEKSRLLSDRFSAERPKGSFSTLEIQRTEQGDSAMYLCASSPTFGGRQETQYFGPGTRLLVL.